Sequencing of this TCR beta chain was carried out in a study of blood T cell repertoires in COVID-19. The overall study: Acute-phase and convalescent COVID-19 samples originated in the United States, Italy and Spain.

Original processing notes: Amplification of reference gene primers provided the estimated nucleated cell counts. The assay was immunoSEQ multiplex PCR, and TCRdb's table has in-frame clones only and misses some. D and trimming were read from the DNA, whereas the V and J calls and clone size are those reported in that table. Among about 300,000 clones listed, over 70% were seen once. CDR1 is SGHRS and CDR2 is YFSETQ in the germline V gene. CDR3 length: 17 amino acids. V lost 3 bases to trimming and J lost 0 bases, with 18 bases between them. The clonotype originates from a woman between 35 and 50 years old who had recovered from COVID-19. The sample was peripheral blood. The V call is TRBV5-1, the J call TRBJ1-1; TRBD1 might be the D (5 bases). The CDR3 here is CASSSRVMGLMNTEAFF. CDR3 coding DNA: TGCGCCAGCAGCTCCAGGGTAATGGGGCTGATGAACACTGAAGCTTTCTTT.